The 3 T cell receptor beta chains reported below all come from one sample, sequenced in a study of T-cell reconstitution after alpha-beta-depleted transplantation in children. Unique molecular identifiers were incorporated into the prepared TCRbeta library. TCRdb independently ran MiXCR on the PCR reads; one entry per CDR3 protein. The profile covers 480,000 or so distinct CDR3 sequences, with 10% to 13% appearing a single time and 2% taken by the ten largest. Sequencing was performed on PBMCs, taken before TCRalphabeta/CD19-depleted stem cell transplant. The receptors stem from a child under 10 years old with inherited bone marrow failure, due to receive a stem cell transplant.

This clonotype was seen repeatedly, ten times or more. V and J are TRBV27 and TRBJ1-5; perhaps TRBD1 as D (5 bases). The CDR3 runs 13 residues. Germline CDR1 MNHEY, CDR2 SMNVEV (reference sequence). V lost 8 bases and J lost 4, with 12 bases in between. The CDR3 here is CASWPGPNQPQHF. The CDR3, as DNA: TGTGCCAGCTGGCCAGGGCCGAATCAGCCCCAGCATTTT.

This clonotype turned up a few times. The chain carries TRBV12-3 or TRBV12-4 and TRBJ1-1, with D hard to call. CDR3 size: 15 residues. V was pared by 6 bases and J by 4 bases, with 18 bases between. CDR3 nucleotides: TGTGCCAGCAGATCAACTAGGCCCATTCTCACTGAAGCTTTCTTT. This translates into CASRSTRPILTEAFF.

This clonotype was detected many times. The chain joins TRBV29-1 to TRBJ2-2; the match to TRBD2 covers 10 bases. With 6 bases clipped from V and 9 bases from J, the junction kept 13 bases outside the gene matches. The CDR3 loop spans 15 amino acids. Per germline, CDR1 SQVTM and CDR2 ANQGSEA. CDR3 sequence (DNA): TGCAGCGTGGGCCCTAGCGGGAGTGAAATAAGGGAGCTGTTTTTT. The encoded protein is CSVGPSGSEIRELFF.